The 19 T cell receptor beta chains below come from one sample, sequenced in a study of blood T cell repertoires in COVID-19. Produced via immunoSEQ multiplex PCR; TCRdb's table is partial and in-frame only. Counted here are fewer than 500,000 clones, roughly 90% occurring once; the ten biggest clones make up 0.8% to 0.9%. The sequencing sample was made of peripheral blood. The receptor set was obtained from a man between 18 and 35 years old with COVID-19, enrolled during active disease.

The rearrangement uses TRBV6-5 and TRBJ1-6; 9 bases fit TRBD1. The CDR3 contains 13 residues. V gave up 5 bases and J gave up 10 bases; unmatched junction bases: 3. Germline V CDR1 and CDR2: MNHEY, SVGAGI. CDR3 coding DNA: TGTGCCAGCAGTATAACAGGGGGCTCACCCCTCCACTTT. Amino acids: CASSITGGSPLHF.

This clone was counted once. The chain links TRBV6-6 to TRBJ1-2, with 8 bases aligning to TRBD1. V trimming: 0 bases; J trimming: 5 bases; junction bases outside the gene matches: 5. CDR1 is MNHNY and CDR2 is SVGAGI in the germline V gene (reference sequence). CDR3 length: 15 residues. The CDR3 sequence is CASSYSTGGSYGYTF. CDR3 nucleotide sequence: TGTGCCAGCAGTTACTCTACAGGGGGATCTTATGGCTACACCTTC.

The chain carries TRBV4-1 and TRBJ1-5, with D possibly matching TRBD1 (5 bases). Trimming left V 0 bases short and J 3 bases short, with 12 bases between. The CDR3 is made up of 16 amino acids. The germline V gene encodes CDR1 MGHRA and CDR2 YSYEKL. The CDR3 loop reads CASSQDEQAPNQPQHF. The DNA of the CDR3 is TGCGCCAGCAGCCAAGATGAACAGGCCCCCAATCAGCCCCAGCATTTT.

This rearrangement joins TRBV12-3 or TRBV12-4 to TRBJ1-5; D call uncertain. The V gene lost 3 bases and the J gene lost 3 bases, with 6 bases spanning the gap. This CDR3 is 13 amino acids long. The DNA for the CDR3 is TGTGCCAGCAGTTTGTCAGACAATCAGCCCCAGCATTTT. This translates into CASSLSDNQPQHF.

As DNA, the CDR3 is TGTGCCAGCAGCCCAACGACAGGTAAACTGTTTTTT. This encodes CASSPTTGKLFF. The V call is TRBV3-1 (or the pseudogene TRBV3-2), the J call TRBJ1-4; D might be TRBD1 (6 bases). In germline, CDR1 is LGHDT, CDR2 YNNKEL (reference sequence). This CDR3 is 12 amino acids long. V was shortened by 4 bases and J by 11 bases, with 11 bases between the two germline ends.

The chain links TRBV7-3 to TRBJ2-3; 9 positions match TRBD2. Per germline, CDR1 SGHTA and CDR2 FQGTGA. After removal of 5 bases from V and 1 base from J, the junction contained 7 bases not matched to a gene. The CDR3 contains 16 residues. The CDR3 nucleotides are TGTGCCAGCAGCCTCGGGACTAGCTCAGGCACAGATACGCAGTATTTT. Its translation: CASSLGTSSGTDTQYF.

This clone was counted only a few times. The chain combines TRBV5-5 with TRBJ2-5; maybe TRBD2 (6 bases). Germline V gene sequence: CDR1 SGHKS, CDR2 YYEKEE (reference sequence). Trimming took off 3 bases at V and 3 bases at J, with 15 bases between the two ends. The CDR3 length is 15 residues. The CDR3 coding sequence is TGTGCCAGCAGCTGGGGGAATGCGGGAAAAGAGACCCAGTACTTC. Protein: CASSWGNAGKETQYF. The complete variable domain, with remaining parts taken from reference TRBV5-5 and TRBJ2-5, reads DAGVTQSPTHLIKTRGQQVTLRCSPISGHKSVSWYQQVLGQGPQFIFQYYEKEERGRGNFPDRFSARQFPNYSSELNVNALLLGDSALYLCASSWGNAGKETQYFGPGTRLLVL.

The chain links TRBV18 to TRBJ2-1, with TRBD1 matching 7 bases. V lost 3 bases to trimming and J lost 4 bases; unmatched junction nucleotides: 6. Germline V CDR1 and CDR2: KGHSH, LQKENI. This CDR3 has 15 amino acids. CDR3 amino acids: CASSPPGQRYNEQFF. The CDR3 bases are TGTGCCAGCTCACCTCCGGGACAGAGATACAATGAGCAGTTCTTC. The whole variable domain, filled in from reference TRBV18 and TRBJ2-1, reads NAGVMQNPRHLVRRRGQEARLRCSPMKGHSHVYWYRQLPEEGLKFMVYLQKENIIDESGMPKERFSAEFPKEGPSILRIQQVVRGDSAAYFCASSPPGQRYNEQFFGPGTRLTVL.

The chain combines TRBV16 with TRBJ2-3; 11 positions match TRBD2. Trimming at V came to 4 bases and at J to 0 bases, leaving 3 bases not matched to a gene. Germline lookup yields CDR1 KGHSY and CDR2 FQNENV. The CDR3 sequence is 16 residues long. CDR3 nucleotide sequence: TGTGCCAGCAGCCGGGGACTAGCGGATAGCACAGATACGCAGTATTTT. Protein: CASSRGLADSTDTQYF. Full variable domain (rest looked up from reference TRBV16 and TRBJ2-3): GEEVAQTPKHLVRGEGQKAKLYCAPIKGHSYVFWYQQVLKNEFKFLISFQNENVFDETGMPKERFSAKCLPNSPCSLEIQATKLEDSAVYFCASSRGLADSTDTQYFGPGTRLTVL.

The genes are TRBV7-9 and TRBJ2-7; TRBD2 aligns across 7 bases. J was trimmed by 2 bases and V by 2 bases; bases with no gene match: 6. CDR1 is SEHNR and CDR2 is FQNEAQ in the germline V gene (reference sequence). The CDR3 extends over 15 amino acids. CDR3 loop: CASSLLLAETYEQYF. The DNA of the CDR3 is TGTGCCAGCAGCTTACTCCTAGCGGAGACCTACGAGCAGTACTTC.

The rearrangement joins TRBV5-1 to TRBJ2-7, with D hard to call. Germline V gene data show CDR1 as SGHRS and CDR2 as YFSETQ. Deletions cut 0 bases from V and 8 bases from J, with 12 bases between. The CDR3 loop spans 13 amino acids. The CDR3 reads CASSLGGVDQQYF. The CDR3 nucleotides read TGCGCCAGCAGCTTGGGAGGCGTCGACCAGCAGTACTTC.

The J gene is TRBJ2-7, the V gene TRBV6-6; 9 bases fit TRBD2. Unmatched junction bases numbered 4, after V lost 2 bases and J lost 5 bases. Germline V gene sequence: CDR1 MNHNY, CDR2 SVGAGI (reference sequence). CDR3 length: 14 residues. CDR3: CASSYPGTSNEQYF. The CDR3 DNA reads TGTGCCAGCAGTTACCCCGGGACTAGCAACGAGCAGTACTTC.

This sequence joins TRBV6-5 and TRBJ1-1; 7 bases match TRBD1. The V segment lost 4 bases and the J segment 8 bases; nucleotides outside the gene matches: 10. This CDR3 has 14 residues. Germline V gene lookup returns CDR1 MNHEY and CDR2 SVGAGI. This CDR3 is CASSSSKGAREAFF. CDR3 DNA: TGTGCCAGCAGTTCCTCCAAGGGGGCAAGAGAAGCTTTCTTT.

V is TRBV6-5 and J is TRBJ1-4, with TRBD1 identical over 7 bases. The CDR3 length is 15 residues. Looked up from germline, CDR1 is MNHEY and CDR2 is SVGAGI. V shed 2 bases, J shed 6 bases, and the junction held 6 bases outside the gene matches. The CDR3 loop is CASSYPGGGDEKLFF. CDR3 nucleotide sequence: TGTGCCAGCAGTTACCCAGGGGGAGGTGATGAAAAACTGTTTTTT.

The rearrangement links TRBV7-9 to TRBJ2-7; 8 nucleotides line up with TRBD1. In germline, CDR1 is SEHNR, CDR2 FQNEAQ (reference sequence). Germline trimming cut 2 bases from V and 4 bases from J; bases unmatched to any gene: 13. The CDR3 loop spans 17 amino acids. The CDR3 here is CASSLYAGTGKRYEQYF. CDR3 DNA: TGTGCCAGCAGCTTATACGCCGGGACAGGTAAACGTTACGAGCAGTACTTC.

J is TRBJ1-1 and V is TRBV6-2 or TRBV6-3; TRBD1 matches at 11 bases. After removal of 0 bases from V and 3 bases from J, the junction contained 0 bases not matched to a gene. Germline CDR1 reads MNHEY; CDR2 reads SVGEGT. The CDR3 is made up of 15 amino acids. As DNA, the CDR3 is TGTGCCAGCAGTTACTCGGACAGGGGGCACACTGAAGCTTTCTTT. Translation gives CASSYSDRGHTEAFF.

The chain has TRBV5-1 and TRBJ2-6; 7 nucleotides align to TRBD1. The length of the CDR3 is 12 residues. J was trimmed by 15 bases and V by 4 bases; bases with no gene match: 7. Germline lookup yields CDR1 SGHRS and CDR2 YFSETQ. In DNA form, the CDR3 reads TGCGCCAGCAGCGGGGGACAGATGGACCTGACTTTC. Residues: CASSGGQMDLTF.

V usage is TRBV10-1 and J usage is TRBJ2-3; D may be TRBD2 (6 bases). Trimming shortened V by 0 bases and J by 0 bases, and 10 bases separated the two germline ends. CDR3 length equals 16 residues. Germline CDR1 reads WNHNN; CDR2 reads SYGVQD (reference sequence). Written as DNA, the CDR3 is TGCGCCAGCAGTGAGTCTAGCGGACCTAGCACAGATACGCAGTATTTT. Protein product: CASSESSGPSTDTQYF.

The V call is TRBV19, the J call TRBJ1-1; D may be TRBD1 (6 bases). The CDR3 consists of 13 residues. Trimming left V 4 bases short and J 1 base short, with 7 bases between. CDR1 and CDR2 from the germline V gene are LNHDA and SQIVND (reference sequence). CDR3 amino acids: CASSTGQNTEAFF. As DNA, the CDR3 is TGTGCCAGTAGTACGGGACAGAACACTGAAGCTTTCTTT. Based on the CDR3 plus reference TRBV19 and TRBJ1-1, the full variable domain is DGGITQSPKYLFRKEGQNVTLSCEQNLNHDAMYWYRQDPGQGLRLIYYSQIVNDFQKGDIAEGYSVSREKKESFPLTVTSAQKNPTAFYLCASSTGQNTEAFFGQGTRLTVV.